The 16 T cell receptor beta chains reported below all come from one sample, sequenced in a study of T cells in Graves' hyperthyroidism and ophthalmopathy. TCR beta CDR3 regions were amplified from RNA. Using the HTBI primer set, a first-round RT-PCR was run on the TCR CDR3. TCRdb re-called the multiplex PCR reads through MiXCR, storing one row per CDR3 protein. This sample has fewer than 350,000 distinct CDR3 sequences, with roughly 20% found just once. The specimen sequenced was blood. Every receptor here comes from a man aged 45-65 years with Graves' ophthalmopathy.

This clonotype was counted many times. The V call is TRBV7-3, the J call TRBJ1-2; D might be TRBD1 (5 bases). Deletions cut 3 bases from V and 0 bases from J, with 8 bases between. The CDR3 totals 14 residues. Germline values: CDR1 SGHTA, CDR2 FQGTGA. The CDR3 protein is CASSFGGANYGYTF. CDR3 coding DNA: TGTGCCAGCAGCTTCGGGGGAGCTAACTATGGCTACACCTTC. Based on the CDR3 plus reference TRBV7-3 and TRBJ1-2, the full variable domain is GAGVSQTPSNKVTEKGKYVELRCDPISGHTALYWYRQSLGQGPEFLIYFQGTGAADDSGLPNDRFFAVRPEGSVSTLKIQRTERGDSAVYLCASSFGGANYGYTFGSGTRLTVV.

This clonotype was seen a few times. This sequence joins TRBV19 and TRBJ2-1, with 8 bases fitting TRBD2. The CDR3 is made up of 14 amino acids. In germline, CDR1 is LNHDA, CDR2 SQIVND (reference sequence). Germline trimming cut 5 bases from V and 4 bases from J; bases unmatched to any gene: 4. CDR3 amino acids: CASSPVAGYNEQFF. Here the CDR3 DNA reads TGTGCCAGTAGTCCGGTAGCGGGATACAATGAGCAGTTCTTC.

This clonotype was counted only a few times. V gene TRBV10-3 combines with J gene TRBJ2-2; D is perhaps TRBD1 (5 bases). The CDR3 runs to 14 residues. Looked up from germline, CDR1 is ENHRY and CDR2 is SYGVKD. V lost 3 bases to trimming and J lost 6 bases, with 11 bases between them. The CDR3 region has the DNA TGTGCCATCAGTGAAGATCAGGGTCCCGGGGAGCTGTTTTTT. The encoded protein is CAISEDQGPGELFF.

This clonotype came up many times. The chain uses TRBV12-3 or TRBV12-4 and TRBJ2-5, with D hard to call. Between the trimmed V and J ends, which lost 5 bases and 5 bases, there was a span of 9 bases. There are 12 residues in the CDR3. In DNA form, the CDR3 reads TGTGCCAGCAGTGTCGGTGGGGAGACCCAGTACTTC. It specifies CASSVGGETQYF.

This sequence joins TRBV19 and TRBJ2-7, with a tentative D call TRBD2 (6 bases). V was cut by 6 bases and J by 3 bases, with 18 bases left in between. This CDR3 has 15 residues. The germline V gene has CDR1 LNHDA and CDR2 SQIVND (reference sequence). In DNA, the CDR3 is TGTGCCAGTAGAGAAAAGGGACTGTTCCTCTACGAGCAGTACTTC. Its protein is CASREKGLFLYEQYF. Full variable domain (rest looked up from reference TRBV19 and TRBJ2-7): DGGITQSPKYLFRKEGQNVTLSCEQNLNHDAMYWYRQDPGQGLRLIYYSQIVNDFQKGDIAEGYSVSREKKESFPLTVTSAQKNPTAFYLCASREKGLFLYEQYFGPGTRLTVT.

This clonotype occurred many times. J is TRBJ2-2 and V is TRBV30; 14 bases fit TRBD2. Germline lookup yields CDR1 GTSNPN and CDR2 SVGIG (reference sequence). The CDR3 has 15 residues. V lost 2 bases, J lost 9 bases, and 5 bases stayed unmatched. The CDR3 reads CAWSPGLAGGRELFF. DNA of the CDR3: TGTGCCTGGAGTCCCGGACTAGCGGGAGGCCGGGAGCTGTTTTTT.

This clonotype was observed many times. This sequence joins TRBV20-1 and TRBJ2-7, with 9 bases identical to TRBD2. Germline assignment: CDR1 DFQATT and CDR2 SNEGSKA (reference sequence). V trimming: 3 bases; J trimming: 4 bases; junction bases outside the gene matches: 4. The CDR3 consists of 13 residues. CDR3 in amino acids: CSARVAGAYEQYF. The CDR3 bases are TGCAGTGCTAGGGTAGCGGGAGCATACGAGCAGTACTTC.

The chain combines TRBV11-2 with TRBJ1-2, with D maybe TRBD1 (6 bases). CDR3 size: 15 residues. CDR1 and CDR2 (germline): SGHAT, FQNNGV. Trimming shortened V by 6 bases and J by 3 bases, and 17 bases separated the two germline ends. The CDR3 DNA reads TGTGCCAGCAGATCCGCTCACAGGGATCACTATGGCTACACCTTC. This gives the protein CASRSAHRDHYGYTF. Combining the CDR3 with reference TRBV11-2 and TRBJ1-2 gives the whole variable domain EAGVAQSPRYKIIEKRQSVAFWCNPISGHATLYWYQQILGQGPKLLIQFQNNGVVDDSQLPKDRFSAERLKGVDSTLKIQPAKLEDSAVYLCASRSAHRDHYGYTFGSGTRLTVV.

Details on this clonotype: A junction boundary mismatches the germline segment, possibly from a read error. The CDR3 region is CASSRDSGNTTYF. The CDR3 DNA follows: TGTGCCAGCAGTAGGGACTCTGGAAACACCACATATTTT. The chain recombines TRBV7-9 with TRBJ1-3, with a tentative D call TRBD1 (5 bases). This CDR3 has 13 amino acids. In germline, CDR1 is SEHNR, CDR2 FQNEAQ (reference sequence).

The CDR3 coding sequence is TGTGCCAGCAGTTTTTTTGATACTAGCTACGAGCAGTACTTC. It yields the protein CASSFFDTSYEQYF. The chain has TRBV28 and TRBJ2-7; possibly TRBD2 for D (5 bases). The CDR3 is 14 amino acids. The V end was cut by 3 bases, the J end by 3 bases, with 12 bases between. In germline, CDR1 is MDHEN, CDR2 SYDVKM.

The sample holds many counts of this clonotype. This rearrangement joins TRBV20-1 to TRBJ2-1; D gene ambiguous. This CDR3 comprises 14 residues. With 3 bases removed from V and 0 bases from J, the gap between germline ends came to 9 bases. Germline loops: CDR1 DFQATT, CDR2 SNEGSKA (reference sequence). CDR3 in amino acids: CSARRQSSYNEQFF. In DNA form, the CDR3 reads TGCAGTGCTAGGAGGCAGAGCTCCTACAATGAGCAGTTCTTC.

This chain joins TRBV3-1 and TRBJ1-2; tentatively, D is TRBD1 (5 bases). V was trimmed by 1 base and J by 6 bases, leaving 12 bases between them. The CDR3 is 14 residues long. CDR1 is LGHDT, CDR2 YNNKEL, per germline (reference sequence). The CDR3 region is CASSQAGGTDGYTF. Here the CDR3 DNA reads TGTGCCAGCAGCCAAGCGGGGGGGACGGATGGCTACACCTTC.

In DNA, the CDR3 is TGTGCCAGCAGTTCCCCGACTAGCGGACAAGAGACCCAGTACTTC. Translating it yields CASSSPTSGQETQYF. V and J are TRBV27 and TRBJ2-5, with 9 bases lining up with TRBD2. The germline gives CDR1 MNHEY, CDR2 SMNVEV (reference sequence). The CDR3 has 15 residues. The V and J ends lost 4 bases and 2 bases, in that order; junction bases with no gene match: 5.

This clonotype has only one observation. The chain joins TRBV4-1 to TRBJ2-2, with a tentative D call TRBD2 (7 bases). V was pared by 1 base and J by 5 bases, with 11 bases between. The germline CDR1 and CDR2 sequences are MGHRA and YSYEKL. The CDR3 consists of 15 residues. CDR3 residues: CASSQVGGRTGELFF. In DNA, the CDR3 is TGCGCCAGCAGCCAAGTCGGGGGGCGTACCGGGGAGCTGTTTTTT.

This clonotype was picked up many times. The chain couples TRBV3-1 to TRBJ2-7, with TRBD2 matching 7 bases. The CDR3 is 16 residues long. From germline, CDR1 is LGHDT and CDR2 YNNKEL (reference sequence). V gave up 1 base and J gave up 5 bases; unmatched junction bases: 11. The CDR3 nucleotides read TGTGCCAGCAGCCAAGGACGACTAGGCGGGAGCCACGAGCAGTACTTC. Translated, it gives CASSQGRLGGSHEQYF.

The chain is built from TRBV19 and TRBJ2-7, with a tentative D call TRBD1 (5 bases). The germline CDR1 and CDR2 sequences are LNHDA and SQIVND (reference sequence). V was pared by 4 bases and J by 3 bases, with 10 bases between. The CDR3 runs to 13 residues. The CDR3 region is CASSRTNLYEQYF. CDR3 bases: TGTGCCAGTAGTAGGACAAACCTCTACGAGCAGTACTTC. Full variable domain (missing parts from reference TRBV19 and TRBJ2-7): DGGITQSPKYLFRKEGQNVTLSCEQNLNHDAMYWYRQDPGQGLRLIYYSQIVNDFQKGDIAEGYSVSREKKESFPLTVTSAQKNPTAFYLCASSRTNLYEQYFGPGTRLTVT.